This section outlines one T cell receptor beta chain sequence together with its context. This record belongs to a study of blood T cell repertoires in COVID-19. Study-level background: The United States, Italy and Spain supplied acute and convalescent COVID-19 samples.

Here immunoSEQ multiplex PCR was the method, and the copy in TCRdb shows in-frame clones only, minus some. In the table there are approximately 350,000 clones, roughly nine tenths of which are singletons. This CDR3 spans 14 amino acids. CDR1 and CDR2 from the germline V gene are SGHVS and FNYEAQ. V lost 5 bases, J lost 2 bases, and 0 bases stayed unmatched. J is TRBJ1-6 and V is TRBV7-6, with 7 bases matching TRBD1. This receptor was identified in a man aged 18 to 30 who had recovered from COVID-19. The sequenced sample was PBMCs or T cells enriched from blood (not recorded which). CDR3 sequence (DNA): TGTGCCAGCAGCGGACAGGCCTATAATTCACCCCTCCACTTT. Its protein is CASSGQAYNSPLHF.